This T cell receptor (beta chain) appears in the sequencing data of a study of OX40 agonist ivuxolimab in advanced cancers. CDR3 length equals 15 residues. The V end lost 4 bases, the J end lost 6 bases, and 20 bases lay between the germline ends. CDR1 SGDLS and CDR2 YYNGEE come from the germline V gene. Study conclusions and caveats: Averaged across samples, CD8+ T cells carried more expanded clones than CD4+ did. With doses of 0.1 to 3.0 mg/kg, CD4+ and CD8+ blood T cells had undergone clonal expansion by week 6.

As for this clone: Its target is not known.

TCRdb's copy holds only in-frame clones and misses some; the assay was immunoSEQ multiplex PCR. The sample carries 45,000 to 60,000 clones, approximately 91% recorded once. The TCR comes from an adult with an advanced solid tumor such as melanoma, head and neck, liver or kidney cancer. This material consisted of CD4+ or CD8+ T cells sorted from blood, taken in a trial of the OX40 agonist ivuxolimab. The chain carries TRBV9 and TRBJ2-7; D is unresolved. The CDR3 DNA follows: TGTGCCAGCAGCCCCCAGCCCCAAGACGTCGGCGAGCAGTACTTC. It codes for CASSPQPQDVGEQYF.